These 28 T cell receptor beta chains came from one sample sequenced in a study of shared clonotypes between healthy human individuals. The table came from immunoSEQ multiplex PCR; TCRdb's copy has only in-frame clones and leaves some out. The sample shows 550,000 to 800,000 clones, less than 95% of them seen only once. Sequencing was carried out using memory CD8+ T cells from PBMCs. Subset indicated: CD45RO+ cells pooled with CCR7-negative TemRA cells. The receptors stem from a man younger than 35 in good health. Some clones in this sample may be carry-over from other donors' samples.

The chain is built from TRBV19 and TRBJ2-3; the match to TRBD1 covers 10 bases. The V segment lost 6 bases and the J segment 4 bases; nucleotides outside the gene matches: 7. The V gene's germline CDR1 is LNHDA and CDR2 SQIVND (reference sequence). The CDR3 totals 15 residues. The CDR3 DNA is TGTGCCAGTAGCCATAGACAGGGGGCCGCAGATACGCAGTATTTT. It translates to CASSHRQGAADTQYF.

This clone was detected only a few times. The chain recombines TRBV29-1 with TRBJ2-3, with D uncertain. Germline V gives CDR1 SQVTM, CDR2 ANQGSEA. This CDR3 comprises 12 residues. V was pared by 7 bases and J by 6 bases, with 14 bases between. The CDR3 DNA reads as TGCAGCGGGAGCAGTATTGGGGATACGCAGTATTTT. Its protein product is CSGSSIGDTQYF.

The V and J genes are TRBV28 and TRBJ2-2, with TRBD2 matching 14 bases. V lost 7 bases, J lost 6 bases, and 13 bases stayed unmatched. This CDR3 region has 18 residues. CDR1 is MDHEN and CDR2 is SYDVKM in the germline V gene. DNA of the CDR3: TGTGCCAGCACCTCGTTTATGACTAGCGGGAGGGCCGCCGGGGAGCTGTTTTTT. It is translated as CASTSFMTSGRAAGELFF.

This chain uses TRBV28 with TRBJ2-5; 10 bases match TRBD2. V trimming: 4 bases; J trimming: 0 bases; junction bases outside the gene matches: 2. The CDR3 is made up of 15 amino acids. Germline assignment: CDR1 MDHEN and CDR2 SYDVKM. CDR3 region: CASSWTSGYQETQYF. In DNA form, the CDR3 reads TGTGCCAGCAGTTGGACTAGCGGATACCAAGAGACCCAGTACTTC.

This sequence joins TRBV9 and TRBJ2-1; perhaps TRBD1 as D (6 bases). Germline CDR1 and CDR2: SGDLS and YYNGEE. V was trimmed by 4 bases and J by 6 bases, leaving 17 bases between them. The CDR3 is made up of 15 amino acids. CDR3 amino acids: CASSPPGTPSNEQFF. The DNA of the CDR3 is TGTGCCAGCAGCCCCCCCGGGACACCTTCCAATGAGCAGTTCTTC.

This rearrangement joins TRBV7-2 to TRBJ1-1; 10 positions match TRBD1. The CDR3 spans 12 residues. V shed 9 bases and J 4 bases; nucleotides not matched to a gene: 2. The germline CDR1 and CDR2 sequences are SGHTA and FQGNSA. CDR3 protein: CASWTGGTEAFF. The CDR3 DNA sequence: TGTGCCAGTTGGACAGGGGGCACTGAAGCTTTCTTT.

The rearrangement joins TRBV11-2 to TRBJ2-5; unclear D gene. Germline assignment: CDR1 SGHAT and CDR2 FQNNGV. CDR3 size: 15 residues. The V end lost 3 bases, the J end lost 2 bases, and 13 bases lay between the germline ends. CDR3 region: CASSLSWGWQETQYF. DNA for the CDR3: TGTGCCAGCAGCTTGTCATGGGGTTGGCAAGAGACCCAGTACTTC.

The chain is built from TRBV5-4 and TRBJ2-1; D remains ambiguous. The V end was cut by 2 bases, the J end by 0 bases, with 9 bases between. Germline V gene data show CDR1 as SGHNT and CDR2 as YYREEE (reference sequence). The CDR3 consists of 15 residues. DNA of the CDR3: TGTGCCAGCAGCTTAGCGCACAGCTCCTACAATGAGCAGTTCTTC. The encoded protein is CASSLAHSSYNEQFF. Combining the CDR3 with reference TRBV5-4 and TRBJ2-1 gives the whole variable domain ETGVTQSPTHLIKTRGQQVTLRCSSQSGHNTVSWYQQALGQGPQFIFQYYREEENGRGNFPPRFSGLQFPNYSSELNVNALELDDSALYLCASSLAHSSYNEQFFGPGTRLTVL.

The CDR3 coding sequence is TGTGCCAGCCAACTAGCGGCTAGCTCCTACGAGCAGTACTTC. Encoded protein: CASQLAASSYEQYF. This sequence joins TRBV27 and TRBJ2-7; the match to TRBD2 covers 8 bases. The ends lost 8 bases at V and 0 bases at J; junction bases unmatched: 6. Germline V gives CDR1 MNHEY, CDR2 SMNVEV (reference sequence). The CDR3 totals 14 residues.

A few counts support this clone. This sequence joins TRBV7-9 and TRBJ2-7; no clear D gene. V was clipped by 6 bases and J by 4 bases, with 16 bases between them. This CDR3 is 14 amino acids long. Germline loops: CDR1 SEHNR, CDR2 FQNEAQ (reference sequence). Here the CDR3 DNA reads TGTGCCAGCAGTTCCCGGTCGAGTGGGTACGAGCAGTACTTC. It specifies CASSSRSSGYEQYF.

The J gene is TRBJ2-7, the V gene TRBV11-2, with D maybe TRBD2 (5 bases). Trimming removed 0 bases from V and 3 bases from J, with 15 bases in between. CDR3 length: 16 amino acids. Germline V gene sequence: CDR1 SGHAT, CDR2 FQNNGV. In DNA, the CDR3 is TGTGCCAGCAGCTTAGATCGGAGCGGTGGGTACTACGAGCAGTACTTC. It codes for CASSLDRSGGYYEQYF. The whole variable domain, remainder taken from reference TRBV11-2 and TRBJ2-7, is EAGVAQSPRYKIIEKRQSVAFWCNPISGHATLYWYQQILGQGPKLLIQFQNNGVVDDSQLPKDRFSAERLKGVDSTLKIQPAKLEDSAVYLCASSLDRSGGYYEQYFGPGTRLTVT.

This clone has more than one count but fewer than ten. The gene calls are TRBV28 and TRBJ1-1; D gene ambiguous. Trimming left V 6 bases short and J 4 bases short, with 9 bases between. CDR1 and CDR2 from the germline V gene are MDHEN and SYDVKM. The CDR3 loop spans 12 amino acids. DNA of the CDR3: TGTGCCAGCAGGCGGTGGGGCACTGAAGCTTTCTTT. Its protein product is CASRRWGTEAFF.

The CDR3 protein is CASRQGPKTQYF. CDR3 DNA sequence: TGTGCCAGCAGGCAAGGGCCGAAGACCCAGTACTTC. The chain uses TRBV7-9 and TRBJ2-5; no clear D. The germline CDR1 and CDR2 sequences are SEHNR and FQNEAQ (reference sequence). V lost 6 bases to trimming and J lost 6 bases, with 11 bases between them. There are 12 residues in the CDR3. Full variable domain (missing parts from reference TRBV7-9 and TRBJ2-5): DTGVSQNPRHKITKRGQNVTFRCDPISEHNRLYWYRQTLGQGPEFLTYFQNEAQLEKSRLLSDRFSAERPKGSFSTLEIQRTEQGDSAMYLCASRQGPKTQYFGPGTRLLVL.

The chain recombines TRBV6-5 with TRBJ2-7; 10 positions agree with TRBD2. Germline V gives CDR1 MNHEY, CDR2 SVGAGI. This CDR3 has 14 residues. J gave up 4 bases and V 5 bases, and 5 bases lay outside the gene matches. Here the CDR3 DNA reads TGTGCCAGCAGTCCATCTAGCGGGGGATACGAGCAGTACTTC. This translates into CASSPSSGGYEQYF.

The chain links TRBV14 to TRBJ2-3; D might be TRBD1 (6 bases). Germline V gives CDR1 SGHDN, CDR2 FVKESK. The CDR3 loop spans 15 amino acids. With 2 bases removed from V and 4 bases from J, the gap between germline ends came to 13 bases. The CDR3 loop reads CASSQHRDNPDTQYF. As DNA, the CDR3 is TGTGCCAGCAGCCAACACCGGGACAATCCAGATACGCAGTATTTT.

V is TRBV28 and J is TRBJ2-7; tentatively, D is TRBD2 (5 bases). V dropped 3 bases and J dropped 7 bases, with 16 bases sitting between them. The germline CDR1 and CDR2 sequences are MDHEN and SYDVKM. The CDR3 covers 14 residues. CDR3 loop: CASSFLSGSGEQYF. The CDR3 nucleotides read TGTGCCAGCAGTTTCTTGTCTGGGAGCGGTGAGCAGTACTTC.

The rearrangement links TRBV19 to TRBJ2-4; D not resolved. The V gene's germline CDR1 is LNHDA and CDR2 SQIVND (reference sequence). This CDR3 comprises 13 residues. V was clipped by 5 bases and J by 6 bases, with 11 bases between them. CDR3 loop: CASSVSYGNIQYF. As DNA, the CDR3 is TGTGCCAGTAGTGTATCTTACGGAAACATTCAGTACTTC.

The table lists this clone with a count of one. V and J are TRBV11-2 and TRBJ2-7; D is unresolved. The germline V gene has CDR1 SGHAT and CDR2 FQNNGV. V lost 1 base and J 3 bases, leaving 13 bases between the germline ends. CDR3 length equals 15 residues. The chain's CDR3 is CASSLAPVASYEQYF. CDR3 DNA sequence: TGTGCCAGCAGCTTAGCCCCGGTGGCAAGCTACGAGCAGTACTTC.

The chain has TRBV6-5 and TRBJ2-3; D unclear. The CDR3 has 11 amino acids. Germline loops: CDR1 MNHEY, CDR2 SVGAGI. The V end lost 11 bases, the J end lost 4 bases, and 10 bases lay between the germline ends. The CDR3 spells CALSTPDTQYF. Written as DNA, the CDR3 is TGTGCCCTAAGCACCCCAGATACGCAGTATTTT.

The CDR3 region has the DNA TGCGCCAGCAGCCAGTACCCACGGTCGAAAAGGGGCTACACCTTC. It encodes CASSQYPRSKRGYTF. This chain links TRBV4-1 with TRBJ1-2, with D uncertain. The CDR3 spans 15 residues. The V and J ends lost 3 bases and 8 bases respectively, with 19 bases between them. The germline gives CDR1 MGHRA, CDR2 YSYEKL.

V is TRBV28 and J is TRBJ1-4; 8 bases fit TRBD1. This CDR3 is built from 16 residues. Trimming removed 3 bases from V and 11 bases from J; junction bases left unmatched: 14. Germline V gives CDR1 MDHEN, CDR2 SYDVKM. This chain's CDR3 is CASSFVRHRGSGKLFF. The CDR3 DNA sequence: TGTGCCAGCAGTTTCGTCCGCCACAGGGGGAGTGGGAAACTGTTTTTT.

CDR3 bases: TGTGCCACCAGCAGAGGAGGTCTGGTCTATGGCTACACCTTC. It yields the protein CATSRGGLVYGYTF. V and J are TRBV15 and TRBJ1-2; D ambiguous. Trimming cost V 1 base and J 4 bases, with 10 bases left between them. The germline gives CDR1 LNHNV, CDR2 YYDKDF (reference sequence). The CDR3 has 14 amino acids.

The chain links TRBV7-9 to TRBJ2-6; 8 bases line up with TRBD2. The length of the CDR3 is 19 residues. Germline V gene lookup returns CDR1 SEHNR and CDR2 FQNEAQ (reference sequence). V was pared by 11 bases and J by 6 bases, with 24 bases of the junction left unmatched. The DNA of the CDR3 is TGTGCCCCTAAAGCGGTTCTAGCGGGTCCTCTTAGTGAGGCCAACGTCCTGACTTTC. Residues: CAPKAVLAGPLSEANVLTF. Full variable domain (outside the CDR3, taken from reference TRBV7-9 and TRBJ2-6): DTGVSQNPRHKITKRGQNVTFRCDPISEHNRLYWYRQTLGQGPEFLTYFQNEAQLEKSRLLSDRFSAERPKGSFSTLEIQRTEQGDSAMYLCAPKAVLAGPLSEANVLTFGAGSRLTVL.

The chain joins TRBV28 to TRBJ2-4, with no clear D. Trimming stripped 3 bases from V and 7 bases from J, with 7 bases between. Per germline, CDR1 MDHEN and CDR2 SYDVKM. The CDR3 extends over 12 amino acids. CDR3: CASSFGANIQYF. The CDR3 DNA follows: TGTGCCAGCAGTTTCGGTGCTAACATTCAGTACTTC.

V is TRBV10-3 and J is TRBJ2-2; TRBD2 matches 9 bases. Germline loops: CDR1 ENHRY, CDR2 SYGVKD. The CDR3 sequence is 13 residues long. V trimming: 6 bases; J trimming: 4 bases; junction bases outside the gene matches: 0. The CDR3 loop is CAIRTSGTGELFF. CDR3 DNA sequence: TGTGCCATCAGGACTAGCGGCACCGGGGAGCTGTTTTTT.

V usage is TRBV4-2 and J usage is TRBJ2-7; TRBD1 might be the D (6 bases). CDR3 length: 12 amino acids. In germline, CDR1 is LGHNA, CDR2 YNFKEQ. V lost 5 bases and J lost 4, with 9 bases in between. CDR3 sequence reads: CASSSGQYEQYF. Written as DNA, the CDR3 is TGTGCCAGCAGCTCCGGACAGTACGAGCAGTACTTC.

V usage is TRBV11-2 and J usage is TRBJ2-2; D uncertain. CDR1 SGHAT and CDR2 FQNNGV come from the germline V gene. The ends were cut back, 0 bases at V and 6 bases at J, with 11 bases in the middle. This CDR3 spans 15 amino acids. CDR3 region: CASSLEVPGSGELFF. The CDR3 DNA reads TGTGCCAGCAGCTTAGAAGTTCCCGGGTCCGGGGAGCTGTTTTTT.

CDR3 amino acids: CASSTSLLAADYNEQFF. The DNA of the CDR3 is TGTGCCAGTAGTACCTCCTTACTAGCAGCAGACTACAATGAGCAGTTCTTC. The V call is TRBV19, the J call TRBJ2-1, with D possibly matching TRBD2 (6 bases). Trimming pared 4 bases from V and 3 bases from J, leaving 19 bases between. Germline CDR1 reads LNHDA; CDR2 reads SQIVND (reference sequence). The CDR3 sequence is 17 residues long.